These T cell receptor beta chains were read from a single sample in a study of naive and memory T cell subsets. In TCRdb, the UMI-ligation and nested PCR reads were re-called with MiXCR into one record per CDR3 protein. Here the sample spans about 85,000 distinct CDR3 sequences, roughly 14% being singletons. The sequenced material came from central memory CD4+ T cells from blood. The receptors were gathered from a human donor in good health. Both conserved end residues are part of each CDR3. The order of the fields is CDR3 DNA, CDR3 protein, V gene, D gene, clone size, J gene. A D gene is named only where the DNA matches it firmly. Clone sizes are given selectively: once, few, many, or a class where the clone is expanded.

TGTGCCACCAAACTTCGGACAGGGGTAGACACCGGGGAGCTGTTTTTT CATKLRTGVDTGELFF TRBV27 TRBD1 once TRBJ2-2
TGTGCCAGTAGTATGGTGGTGAATCAGCCCCAGCATTTT CASSMVVNQPQHF TRBV19 NA few TRBJ1-5
TGTGCCAGCAGTGTTAACAGGGGGCCCCATGGCTACACCTTC CASSVNRGPHGYTF TRBV6-1 TRBD1 NA TRBJ1-2
TGTGCCACCCAGGCCAGTTCGAACTATGGCTACACCTTC CATQASSNYGYTF TRBV10-3 NA once TRBJ1-2
TGCGCCAGCAGCCCCGATGGACGGTCGAACACCGGGGAGCTGTTTTTT CASSPDGRSNTGELFF TRBV5-1 NA NA TRBJ2-2
TGTGCCAGCAGCCCGCAGACAGGGACCACTGAAGCTTTCTTT CASSPQTGTTEAFF TRBV7-9 TRBD1 few TRBJ1-1
TGCAGCGTTCTGACAGGGGGGATTGGCTACACCTTC CSVLTGGIGYTF TRBV29-1 TRBD1 once TRBJ1-2
TGTGCCAGCAGCCAAGATAAACCCCCTTCAGCCTACGAGCAGTACTTC CASSQDKPPSAYEQYF TRBV4-2 NA NA TRBJ2-7
TGTGCCAGCAGTAGTCGGGGGCTCGGTTACGAGCAGTACTTC CASSSRGLGYEQYF TRBV28 NA NA TRBJ2-7
TGTGCCAGCAGCACGGGGACAGCGGGGAACACTGAAGCTTTCTTT CASSTGTAGNTEAFF TRBV6-5 TRBD1 few TRBJ1-1
TGCGCCAGCAGCAGGGATTATTCCTCCTACAATGAGCAGTTCTTC CASSRDYSSYNEQFF TRBV4-1 NA few TRBJ2-1
TGCGCCAGCAGCCGGGGCCCCGGTAGCACTGAAGCTTTCTTT CASSRGPGSTEAFF TRBV5-1 NA NA TRBJ1-1
TGTGCCAGCCTCCAGGTGGGGGGTTGGAATGAGCAGTTCTTC CASLQVGGWNEQFF TRBV19 NA NA TRBJ2-1
TGCAGCGTTATACAGGGACAGGGGGATCGTCAGCCCCAGCATTTT CSVIQGQGDRQPQHF TRBV29-1 TRBD1 NA TRBJ1-5
TGTGCCAGCAGCTTGCGGGACAGCTACCGTTTGGCCCTCCACTTT CASSLRDSYRLALHF TRBV5-8 TRBD1 few TRBJ1-6
TGCAGTGCTAGACGTTTAGCGGGAGATACCACTGGCACAGATACGCAGTATTTT CSARRLAGDTTGTDTQYF TRBV20-1 TRBD2 many TRBJ2-3
TGTGCCAGCAGCGGGAGGGATAGCAATCAGCCCCAGCATTTT CASSGRDSNQPQHF TRBV2 NA many TRBJ1-5
TGCGCCAGCAGCTTCGGGACTAGCGGGATCGAGCAGTACTTC CASSFGTSGIEQYF TRBV5-1 TRBD2 few TRBJ2-7
TGTGCCAGCAGCTCCGACAGGGTCTACACCGGGGAGCTGTTTTTT CASSSDRVYTGELFF TRBV7-9 TRBD1 few TRBJ2-2
TGCAGTGCTAGAGACGTCGAACAGCTTGGAAACACCATATATTTT CSARDVEQLGNTIYF TRBV20-1 NA NA TRBJ1-3
TGTGCCACCAGCAGAGATCGACTAGCATCGCACACAGATACGCAGTATTTT CATSRDRLASHTDTQYF TRBV15 TRBD2 NA TRBJ2-3
TGTGCCTGGAGTGCGTCTGGGAACGAGCAGTACTTC CAWSASGNEQYF TRBV30 NA NA TRBJ2-7
TGTGCCAGCAGTCCCGGAGGGACTAGCAGTCGTAAGCAGTACTTC CASSPGGTSSRKQYF TRBV6-5 TRBD2 NA TRBJ2-7
TGCGCCAGCACCCGGGAAAGTGCTTACAATGAGCAGTTCTTC CASTRESAYNEQFF TRBV5-1 NA NA TRBJ2-1
TGTGCCAGCAGTTTTGGTGGCTTACAGAGCTACAATGAGCAGTTCTTC CASSFGGLQSYNEQFF TRBV12-3/TRBV12-4 NA many TRBJ2-1
TGTGCCAGCAGTCCCGGGACAGGGGGCACAGATACGCAGTATTTT CASSPGTGGTDTQYF TRBV12-3/TRBV12-4 TRBD1 many TRBJ2-3
TGCAGCGGGACAGTTCTTGGTGGTACGGGAAAACTGTTTTTT CSGTVLGGTGKLFF TRBV29-1 NA NA TRBJ1-4
TGTGCCAGCAGAGCCGGGACTCAAAACTACGAGCAGTACTTC CASRAGTQNYEQYF TRBV6-1 NA many TRBJ2-7
TGTGCCAGCACCAGTACCCGACGACTAGCGTCGAACACCGGGGAGCTGTTTTTT CASTSTRRLASNTGELFF TRBV6-2/TRBV6-3 TRBD2 many TRBJ2-2
TGTGCCAGCAGTCGAGGGAACAATGTGGGCGAGCAGTACTTC CASSRGNNVGEQYF TRBV6-5 NA NA TRBJ2-7
TGCAGTGCTAGAGATGAGGGGGGCCTTGGACAGCCCCAGCATTTT CSARDEGGLGQPQHF TRBV20-1 NA NA TRBJ1-5
TGTGCCAGCAGCTTTGCGGAGACCCAGTACTTC CASSFAETQYF TRBV5-6 NA NA TRBJ2-5
TGTGCCTGGAGTAGGGACCGAGGACAACCGCATGAAAAACTGTTTTTT CAWSRDRGQPHEKLFF TRBV30 NA NA TRBJ1-4